The 32 T cell receptor beta chains in this list originate from one sample, sequenced in a study of blood T cell repertoires in COVID-19. Using immunoSEQ multiplex PCR, the repertoire was profiled, and TCRdb retains in-frame clones only, with some absent. The profile covers around 220,000 clones, with about four fifths appearing a single time and about 7.8% taken by the ten largest. The sequencing sample was made of peripheral blood. All receptors derive from a woman aged 80 or over with COVID-19, enrolled during active disease.

With respect to this clone: This specimen includes other DNA sequences encoding the same CDR3. The V call is TRBV5-1, the J call TRBJ1-1; a weak D match, TRBD1 (5 bases). V gave up 4 bases and J gave up 1 base, with 8 bases separating them. Per the germline V gene, CDR1 is SGHRS and CDR2 is YFSETQ. CDR3 size: 13 residues. The CDR3 sequence is CASSPQGNTEAFF. The CDR3 nucleotides read TGCGCCAGCAGCCCGCAGGGGAACACTGAAGCTTTCTTT.

This clone was seen more than once but under ten times. This chain links TRBV6-6 with TRBJ2-2; TRBD1 aligns across 7 bases. Per germline, CDR1 MNHNY and CDR2 SVGAGI (reference sequence). There are 14 residues in the CDR3. J was trimmed by 6 bases and V by 6 bases; bases with no gene match: 7. This CDR3 reads CASRTDRAAGELFF. As DNA, the CDR3 is TGTGCCAGCAGAACTGACAGGGCGGCCGGGGAGCTGTTTTTT.

As concerns this clone: Additional DNA sequences in this sample encode the identical CDR3. J is TRBJ1-6 and V is TRBV3-1 (or the pseudogene TRBV3-2); 7 bases map to TRBD1. The J segment lost 7 bases and the V segment lost 6 bases, leaving 0 bases of the junction unmatched. The CDR3 is 12 amino acids. From germline, CDR1 is LGHDT and CDR2 YNNKEL (reference sequence). DNA for the CDR3: TGTGCCAGCAGGACAGGGAATTCACCCCTCCACTTT. Translation: CASRTGNSPLHF.

The V and J genes are TRBV14 and TRBJ1-1; 11 bases are a match to TRBD1. The CDR3 length is 16 residues. The J segment lost 3 bases and the V segment lost 4 bases, leaving 7 bases of the junction unmatched. The V gene's germline CDR1 is SGHDN and CDR2 FVKESK. The CDR3 sequence: CASSRTGGAYYTEAFF. CDR3 in DNA: TGTGCCAGCAGCCGGACAGGGGGCGCGTATTACACTGAAGCTTTCTTT.

The V and J genes are TRBV13 and TRBJ1-1; D not resolved. Trimming left V 6 bases short and J 3 bases short, with 14 bases between. CDR1 and CDR2 from the germline V gene are PRHDT and FYEKMQ (reference sequence). This CDR3 comprises 14 residues. The DNA of the CDR3 is TGTGCCAGCAGTCGGGGATATGAAGACACTGAAGCTTTCTTT. Protein product: CASSRGYEDTEAFF.

The gene calls are TRBV6-6 and TRBJ1-6, with D tentatively TRBD1 (5 bases). The CDR3 has 14 amino acids. Germline assignment: CDR1 MNHNY and CDR2 SVGAGI (reference sequence). V was cut by 5 bases and J by 15 bases, with 20 bases left in between. CDR3: CASSQQFDSPRLHF. Written as DNA, the CDR3 is TGTGCCAGCAGTCAACAATTCGACAGTCCCCGCCTCCACTTT.

The chain carries TRBV5-1 and TRBJ2-7; 12 nucleotides match TRBD1. The CDR3 covers 15 residues. Germline V CDR1 and CDR2: SGHRS, YFSETQ. With 3 bases clipped from V and 5 bases from J, the junction kept 6 bases outside the gene matches. CDR3 sequence reads: CASSYPGQGAHEQYF. CDR3 DNA sequence: TGCGCCAGCAGCTACCCGGGACAGGGGGCCCACGAGCAGTACTTC. Full variable domain (rest looked up from reference TRBV5-1 and TRBJ2-7): KAGVTQTPRYLIKTRGQQVTLSCSPISGHRSVSWYQQTPGQGLQFLFEYFSETQRNKGNFPGRFSGRQFSNSRSEMNVSTLELGDSALYLCASSYPGQGAHEQYFGPGTRLTVT.

This clone has just one count. This sequence joins TRBV3-1 (or the pseudogene TRBV3-2) and TRBJ1-1; TRBD1 matches at 7 bases. Germline V gene lookup returns CDR1 LGHDT and CDR2 YNNKEL (reference sequence). CDR3 length equals 13 residues. Trimming at V came to 4 bases and at J to 5 bases, leaving 4 bases not matched to a gene. DNA of the CDR3: TGTGCCAGCAGCCTACAGGGGAGGACTGAAGCTTTCTTT. As protein: CASSLQGRTEAFF.

This clone was seen a handful of times. In nucleotides, the CDR3 is TGCGCCAGCAGACCGCTTGTAGCTCCGCGTCGGGACAGAGCTAACTATGGCTACACCTTC. Translation gives CASRPLVAPRRDRANYGYTF. The chain carries TRBV5-1 and TRBJ1-2; 7 bases match TRBD1. CDR1 and CDR2 from the germline V gene are SGHRS and YFSETQ. This CDR3 is built from 20 residues. The ends lost 5 bases at V and 0 bases at J; junction bases unmatched: 22. Filled out from reference TRBV5-1 and TRBJ1-2, the complete variable domain reads KAGVTQTPRYLIKTRGQQVTLSCSPISGHRSVSWYQQTPGQGLQFLFEYFSETQRNKGNFPGRFSGRQFSNSRSEMNVSTLELGDSALYLCASRPLVAPRRDRANYGYTFGSGTRLTVV.

The chain is built from TRBV19 and TRBJ2-2; 9 bases are shared with TRBD2. The germline V gene encodes CDR1 LNHDA and CDR2 SQIVND (reference sequence). The CDR3 has 17 residues. V was pared by 8 bases and J by 8 bases, with 18 bases of the junction left unmatched. In nucleotides, the CDR3 is TGTGCCAGTCGACTAGCGGCATCTACCCTAGGGGCGGGGGAGCTGTTTTTT. It is translated as CASRLAASTLGAGELFF. The full variable domain, completed using reference TRBV19 and TRBJ2-2, is DGGITQSPKYLFRKEGQNVTLSCEQNLNHDAMYWYRQDPGQGLRLIYYSQIVNDFQKGDIAEGYSVSREKKESFPLTVTSAQKNPTAFYLCASRLAASTLGAGELFFGEGSRLTVL.

The V call is TRBV12-3 or TRBV12-4, the J call TRBJ2-1; D gene unclear. The CDR3 is 13 residues long. With 2 bases removed from V and 8 bases from J, the gap between germline ends came to 10 bases. Here the CDR3 reads CASSLSYRDEQFF. CDR3 DNA sequence: TGTGCCAGCAGTTTATCTTATCGGGATGAGCAGTTCTTC.

The chain uses TRBV27 and TRBJ2-7, with 7 bases lining up with TRBD2. The CDR3 covers 16 residues. V shed 5 bases and J 2 bases; nucleotides not matched to a gene: 12. Germline assignment: CDR1 MNHEY and CDR2 SMNVEV (reference sequence). CDR3 nucleotides: TGTGCCAGCAGTCATTTCCTAGCGGAGCGGACCTACGAGCAGTACTTC. Its protein product is CASSHFLAERTYEQYF.

This clone has just one count. This chain connects TRBV27 to TRBJ2-7; maybe TRBD2 (5 bases). The CDR3 totals 13 residues. V lost 7 bases to trimming and J lost 4 bases, with 14 bases between them. The germline gives CDR1 MNHEY, CDR2 SMNVEV (reference sequence). The CDR3 nucleotides read TGTGCCAGCACCCCGGCGGGCAGGTACGAGCAGTACTTC. Its protein product is CASTPAGRYEQYF.

The chain combines TRBV5-4 with TRBJ1-1, with D possibly being TRBD1 (5 bases). The CDR3 covers 12 residues. The V gene lost 4 bases and the J gene lost 8 bases, with 12 bases spanning the gap. Germline values: CDR1 SGHNT, CDR2 YYREEE (reference sequence). The CDR3 DNA sequence: TGTGCCAGCAGCGTAGACAGCACAGAAGCTTTCTTT. It codes for CASSVDSTEAFF.

The chain joins TRBV19 to TRBJ1-1; D remains ambiguous. CDR1 is LNHDA, CDR2 SQIVND, per germline (reference sequence). V was shortened by 6 bases and J by 6 bases, with 14 bases between the two germline ends. The CDR3 is made up of 13 amino acids. Here the CDR3 reads CASSLLTNAEAFF. CDR3 nucleotide sequence: TGTGCCAGTAGCCTACTAACAAACGCTGAAGCTTTCTTT.

The chain links TRBV5-4 to TRBJ2-2; 7 nucleotides agree with TRBD1. Germline CDR1 SGHNT, CDR2 YYREEE (reference sequence). CDR3 size: 13 residues. The V and J ends lost 7 bases and 4 bases, in that order; junction bases with no gene match: 4. CDR3: CASEGGRTGELFF. The CDR3 DNA sequence: TGTGCCAGCGAAGGGGGCCGCACCGGGGAGCTGTTTTTT.

This sequence joins TRBV6-5 and TRBJ1-4, with a tentative D call TRBD1 (6 bases). Germline V gene lookup returns CDR1 MNHEY and CDR2 SVGAGI. The V end was cut by 0 bases, the J end by 8 bases, with 13 bases between. This CDR3 spans 15 amino acids. The CDR3 nucleotides read TGTGCCAGCAGTTACTCGTACAGGGATGGGGAAAAACTGTTTTTT. It is translated as CASSYSYRDGEKLFF.

V usage is TRBV19 and J usage is TRBJ1-3; TRBD1 might be the D (6 bases). CDR3 length: 13 amino acids. V was trimmed by 8 bases and J by 4 bases, leaving 12 bases between them. CDR1 LNHDA and CDR2 SQIVND come from the germline V gene (reference sequence). CDR3 in amino acids: CASGPTGGNTIYF. The DNA for the CDR3 is TGTGCCAGTGGACCGACAGGAGGAAACACCATATATTTT.

Note on this clone: One end of the junction fails to match germline, which may point to a read error. This rearrangement joins TRBV3-1 (or the pseudogene TRBV3-2) to TRBJ1-1, with D unresolved. The germline CDR1 and CDR2 sequences are LGHDT and YNNKEL (reference sequence). The CDR3 sequence is 13 residues long. CDR3 bases: TGTGCCAGCAGCCAATCGCCAGACACGGAAGCTTTCTTT. Protein product: CASSQSPDTEAFF.

This clone was counted a few times. The chain uses TRBV9 and TRBJ1-1; the D gene is possibly TRBD1 (5 bases). CDR3 length equals 13 residues. Germline V gene lookup returns CDR1 SGDLS and CDR2 YYNGEE. Trimming left V 4 bases short and J 8 bases short, with 15 bases between. DNA of the CDR3: TGTGCCAGCAGCTCCCGCGGGACCCACGAAGCTTTCTTT. Its translation is CASSSRGTHEAFF.

The rearrangement uses TRBV28 and TRBJ1-5, with TRBD1 as a possible D gene (5 bases). V lost 8 bases and J 2 bases, leaving 16 bases between the germline ends. CDR3 length: 15 residues. Germline CDR1 is MDHEN and CDR2 is SYDVKM. For the CDR3, the DNA is TGTGCCAGCCTCGCCTGGGGGGTTGGCAATCAGCCCCAGCATTTT. The encoded protein is CASLAWGVGNQPQHF.

This clone appeared a few times. The V and J genes are TRBV3-1 (or the pseudogene TRBV3-2) and TRBJ1-2, with TRBD1 matching 10 bases. The CDR3 length is 14 residues. Germline assignment: CDR1 LGHDT and CDR2 YNNKEL (reference sequence). The junction had 2 bases not matched to a gene; V was cut back by 4 bases and J by 3 bases. The CDR3 protein is CASSRGQGDYGYTF. For the CDR3, the DNA is TGTGCCAGCAGCCGCGGACAGGGGGACTATGGCTACACCTTC.

The rearrangement links TRBV21-1 to TRBJ1-1. TRBV21-1 is a documented pseudogene. CDR3 length: 12 residues. The CDR3 loop is CASSRDNTEAFF. In DNA, the CDR3 is TGTGCCAGCAGCAGAGATAACACTGAAGCTTTCTTT.

Only one count was recorded for this clone. The chain uses TRBV9 and TRBJ2-1; D unclear. V lost 0 bases and J lost 7, with 8 bases in between. The CDR3 extends over 13 amino acids. Germline values: CDR1 SGDLS, CDR2 YYNGEE. Here the CDR3 reads CASSVGSGNEQFF. The CDR3 coding sequence is TGTGCCAGCAGCGTAGGATCCGGGAATGAGCAGTTCTTC.

V and J are TRBV7-6 and TRBJ2-5; possibly TRBD2 for D (6 bases). The V end was cut by 0 bases, the J end by 2 bases, with 19 bases between. The CDR3 loop spans 18 amino acids. Germline loops: CDR1 SGHVS, CDR2 FNYEAQ. The CDR3 here is CASSLAKWGVLGQETQYF. The CDR3 DNA reads as TGTGCCAGCAGCTTAGCCAAATGGGGGGTGTTGGGTCAAGAGACCCAGTACTTC.

The V gene is TRBV5-6, the J gene TRBJ1-6, with 8 nucleotides matching TRBD1. Trimming took 6 bases from V and 10 from J; bases not matched to a gene: 9. CDR1 SGHDT and CDR2 YYEEEE come from the germline V gene. CDR3 length: 14 residues. CDR3 region: CASTLGQGASPLHF. CDR3 DNA: TGTGCCAGCACCCTGGGGCAGGGGGCATCACCCCTCCACTTT. Drawing the rest from reference TRBV5-6 and TRBJ1-6, the complete variable domain is DAGVTQSPTHLIKTRGQQVTLRCSPKSGHDTVSWYQQALGQGPQFIFQYYEEEERQRGNFPDRFSGHQFPNYSSELNVNALLLGDSALYLCASTLGQGASPLHFGNGTRLTVT.

The chain recombines TRBV2 with TRBJ2-5, with TRBD1 matching over 8 bases. Germline V CDR1 and CDR2: SNHLY, FYNNEI. V trimming: 5 bases; J trimming: 3 bases; junction bases outside the gene matches: 5. The CDR3 is 14 amino acids. Here the CDR3 DNA reads TGTGCCAGCAGTCCCTGGGGACAGGAAGAGACCCAGTACTTC. Its protein is CASSPWGQEETQYF.

The rearrangement uses TRBV18 and TRBJ1-6; tentative D call: TRBD1 (6 bases). The CDR3 has 16 residues. Trimming left V 3 bases short and J 2 bases short, with 11 bases between. Germline CDR1 KGHSH, CDR2 LQKENI. DNA for the CDR3: TGTGCCAGCTCACCTACCACAGGGACCTATAATTCACCCCTCCACTTT. Amino acid sequence: CASSPTTGTYNSPLHF.

J is TRBJ2-1 and V is TRBV27; D call uncertain. Germline assignment: CDR1 MNHEY and CDR2 SMNVEV (reference sequence). Trimming took 0 bases from V and 8 from J, leaving 14 bases between them. The CDR3 consists of 15 residues. For the CDR3, the DNA is TGTGCCAGCAGTTTATCGCGGCTGGAAAGAGATGAGCAGTTCTTC. It is translated as CASSLSRLERDEQFF.

This chain uses TRBV6-2 or TRBV6-3 with TRBJ2-7, with D possibly being TRBD1 (5 bases). Germline V CDR1 and CDR2: MNHEY, SVGEGT. The CDR3 extends over 12 amino acids. Trimming stripped 4 bases from V and 4 bases from J, with 8 bases between. CDR3 amino acids: CASSSGPYEQYF. In DNA form, the CDR3 reads TGTGCCAGCAGTTCAGGGCCATACGAGCAGTACTTC.

The rearrangement joins TRBV27 to TRBJ2-1; maybe TRBD1 (6 bases). V lost 2 bases to trimming and J lost 6 bases, with 17 bases between them. CDR1 and CDR2 (germline): MNHEY, SMNVEV (reference sequence). The CDR3 is made up of 16 amino acids. The CDR3 reads CASSLGRQVRFNEQFF. DNA of the CDR3: TGTGCCAGCAGTTTAGGGCGACAGGTTCGTTTCAATGAGCAGTTCTTC.

Details on this clone: No DNA is shown, since the ends of the CDR3 on it are uncertain; the CDR3 is the one TCRdb lists. The rearrangement links TRBV29-1 to TRBJ1-6. The CDR3 comprises 11 residues, both ends counted. The germline V gene encodes CDR1 SQVTM and CDR2 ANQGSEA. The CDR3 sequence is CSVGDGTAKHF.